This TCR beta chain was sequenced for a study of cytomegalovirus exposure and HLA in healthy donors. 13 Jbeta primers and 60 Vbeta primers were used for the PCR. TCRdb keeps only in-frame clones here, not all; method: immunoSEQ multiplex PCR. This table has some 220,000 clones, approximately 84% appearing once. This TCR was sampled from a woman in her thirties or forties in good health and CMV-seronegative. The sequencing sample was made of PBMCs.

The CDR3: CASSQDGVGEKLFF. In DNA form, the CDR3 reads TGTGCCAGCAGCCAAGACGGGGTTGGGGAAAAACTGTTTTTT. This chain connects TRBV4-2 to TRBJ1-4; D is uncertain. With 0 bases removed from V and 8 bases from J, the gap between germline ends came to 10 bases. Germline CDR1 reads LGHNA; CDR2 reads YNFKEQ. This CDR3 has 14 residues.